The 21 T cell receptor beta chains given below trace back to one sample, sequenced in a study of beta chain bispecific antibodies for T cell cancers. For these TCRs, the target antigens are not known. Either OKT3 anti-CD3 antibody or CD3/CD28 beads expanded T cells from blood mononuclear cells over 3 days. Regarding the study as a whole: Most targeted TRBV signal came from the leukemia cell line cells, not normal T cells.

TCRdb re-called the 5' RACE reads with MiXCR, one entry per CDR3 protein. The sample has 7,500 to 10,000 distinct CDR3 sequences; around 2.2% are singletons. Sequencing was performed on T cells from a healthy donor cultured with Jurkat leukemia cells, taken from a culture containing an anti-CD19 bispecific antibody. Receptors originate from a human donor in good health. Some clones in this sample may be carry-over from other donors' samples.

This clonotype was counted ten times or more. The V and J genes are TRBV20-1 and TRBJ2-1, with TRBD2 matching 9 bases. Trimming took 1 base from V and 4 from J; bases not matched to a gene: 17. The CDR3 has 19 amino acids. Germline-derived CDR1 and CDR2 are DFQATT and SNEGSKA (reference sequence). CDR3 sequence: CSARGWQRGVLMAYNEQFF. The CDR3 DNA is TGCAGTGCTAGAGGATGGCAGCGGGGGGTGTTGATGGCTTACAATGAGCAGTTCTTC.

This clonotype has a count of ten or more. This rearrangement joins TRBV7-3 to TRBJ1-1; D call uncertain. Germline assignment: CDR1 SGHTA and CDR2 FQGTGA. The CDR3 loop spans 15 amino acids. Trimming took off 4 bases at V and 0 bases at J, with 12 bases between the two ends. The CDR3 region has the DNA TGTGCCAGCAGCTCCATGACTGCTATGAACACTGAAGCTTTCTTT. Protein product: CASSSMTAMNTEAFF.

At least ten counts were recorded for this clonotype. DNA of the CDR3: TGCGCCAGCAGCTTGGGCCGGAGCGAGCAGTACTTC. Residues: CASSLGRSEQYF. This chain uses TRBV5-1 with TRBJ2-7, with D uncertain. Germline V gene lookup returns CDR1 SGHRS and CDR2 YFSETQ. The CDR3 runs to 12 residues. Trimming stripped 0 bases from V and 6 bases from J, with 7 bases between.

Judged by abundance, this clonotype is medium-sized. J is TRBJ2-7 and V is TRBV5-1; TRBD1 matches 7 bases. Trimming at V came to 3 bases and at J to 4 bases, leaving 4 bases not matched to a gene. The CDR3 consists of 13 residues. CDR1 is SGHRS, CDR2 YFSETQ, per germline. For the CDR3, the DNA is TGCGCCAGCAGCTGGGACAGCCAGTACGAGCAGTACTTC. It encodes CASSWDSQYEQYF.

This clonotype appeared many times. The chain is built from TRBV2 and TRBJ2-3; D unresolved. This CDR3 contains 15 residues. CDR1 SNHLY and CDR2 FYNNEI come from the germline V gene. V lost 2 bases, J lost 1 base, and 10 bases lay in between. The CDR3: CASSEPTTGTDTQYF. CDR3 DNA: TGTGCCAGCAGTGAACCTACCACAGGCACAGATACGCAGTATTTT.

This clonotype is labeled as medium-sized. The J gene is TRBJ2-3, the V gene TRBV28; D is possibly TRBD1 (6 bases). Trimming removed 10 bases at V and 2 bases at J, with 10 bases between. Germline V lookup: CDR1 MDHEN, CDR2 SYDVKM. CDR3 length equals 12 residues. Here the CDR3 reads CATRGDTDTQYF. CDR3 coding DNA: TGTGCCACCAGGGGTGACACAGATACGCAGTATTTT. The complete variable domain, with remaining parts taken from reference TRBV28 and TRBJ2-3, reads DVKVTQSSRYLVKRTGEKVFLECVQDMDHENMFWYRQDPGLGLRLIYFSYDVKMKEKGDIPEGYSVSREKKERFSLILESASTNQTSMYLCATRGDTDTQYFGPGTRLTVL.

This clonotype occurred many times. The chain has TRBV10-3 and TRBJ2-7, with 7 bases fitting TRBD1. This CDR3 is built from 16 residues. The V gene's germline CDR1 is ENHRY and CDR2 SYGVKD. J was trimmed by 2 bases and V by 8 bases; bases with no gene match: 15. The CDR3 nucleotides are TGTGCCATCGGAAGAAAGGGGCAGGGGGAGCCCTACGAGCAGTACTTC. It encodes CAIGRKGQGEPYEQYF.

This clonotype was detected many times. This sequence joins TRBV20-1 and TRBJ1-2; D unclear. V gave up 1 base and J gave up 5 bases, with 11 bases separating them. Germline CDR1 DFQATT, CDR2 SNEGSKA (reference sequence). The CDR3 is 13 residues long. The CDR3 region is CSARGGRAYGYTF. Written as DNA, the CDR3 is TGCAGTGCTAGAGGGGGTCGGGCGTATGGCTACACCTTC.

This clonotype was seen ten or more times. The chain links TRBV29-1 to TRBJ1-2; TRBD1 is a possible D gene (5 bases). Germline values: CDR1 SQVTM, CDR2 ANQGSEA. Trimming pared 1 base from V and 8 bases from J, leaving 17 bases between. The CDR3 extends over 14 amino acids. DNA of the CDR3: TGCAGCGTTGAAGGACTGGGGCCTAGCGGGGGCTACACCTTC. Translated: CSVEGLGPSGGYTF.

This clonotype showed up many times. The chain uses TRBV4-1 and TRBJ2-1; 8 bases align to TRBD2. The CDR3 is made up of 14 amino acids. Germline trimming cut 2 bases from V and 6 bases from J; bases unmatched to any gene: 3. Germline CDR1 and CDR2: MGHRA and YSYEKL. CDR3 in amino acids: CASSQRGGANEQFF. DNA for the CDR3: TGCGCCAGCAGCCAACGGGGGGGGGCCAATGAGCAGTTCTTC.

V is TRBV19 and J is TRBJ1-5, with D perhaps TRBD1 (6 bases). The V end was cut by 7 bases, the J end by 3 bases, with 10 bases between. The germline V gene has CDR1 LNHDA and CDR2 SQIVND (reference sequence). This CDR3 is built from 13 residues. The CDR3 DNA reads as TGTGCCAGTAAGGACAGACCCAATCAGCCCCAGCATTTT. This sequence encodes CASKDRPNQPQHF.

In this sample, this clonotype turned up a few times. The chain combines TRBV19 with TRBJ2-7; D gene ambiguous. CDR1 and CDR2 (germline): LNHDA, SQIVND (reference sequence). The V end was cut by 3 bases, the J end by 4 bases, with 16 bases between. This CDR3 comprises 15 residues. CDR3 sequence: CASSIDTVGIYEQYF. CDR3 DNA: TGTGCCAGTAGTATCGACACCGTGGGGATATACGAGCAGTACTTC.

This clonotype came up many times. J is TRBJ2-5 and V is TRBV5-1; D is ambiguous. Germline CDR1 reads SGHRS; CDR2 reads YFSETQ. The V and J ends lost 4 bases and 4 bases respectively, with 11 bases between them. The CDR3 contains 13 residues. The CDR3 loop reads CASSPGFRETQYF. The DNA for the CDR3 is TGCGCCAGCAGCCCTGGGTTCAGAGAGACCCAGTACTTC.

In this sample, this clonotype turned up many times. J is TRBJ2-1 and V is TRBV2; 7 nucleotides align to TRBD2. The CDR3 is 12 residues long. CDR1 and CDR2 (germline): SNHLY, FYNNEI. V was clipped by 8 bases and J by 11 bases; unmatched bases: 9. CDR3 loop: CASHEGGEQQFF. In DNA form, the CDR3 reads TGTGCCAGCCACGAGGGAGGGGAGCAGCAGTTCTTC.

This clonotype was picked up many times. The chain carries TRBV2 and TRBJ2-7, with 9 positions matching TRBD1. Germline V gene sequence: CDR1 SNHLY, CDR2 FYNNEI. The CDR3 length is 16 residues. The ends lost 7 bases at V and 0 bases at J; junction bases unmatched: 10. The CDR3 DNA is TGTGCCAGCATAGGTCCGGGGACAGGGAGCTCCTACGAGCAGTACTTC. Translating gives CASIGPGTGSSYEQYF.

This clonotype was recorded at least ten times. This chain connects TRBV2 to TRBJ2-5, with 8 bases identical to TRBD1. Looked up from germline, CDR1 is SNHLY and CDR2 is FYNNEI. This CDR3 region has 14 residues. Trimming at V came to 8 bases and at J to 2 bases, leaving 7 bases not matched to a gene. CDR3 DNA sequence: TGTGCCAGCTCCCGGACAGGGAGTCAAGAGACCCAGTACTTC. As protein: CASSRTGSQETQYF.

This clonotype was counted ten times or more. The chain couples TRBV5-1 to TRBJ2-7; 10 bases agree with TRBD1. V shed 5 bases, J shed 1 base, and the junction held 6 bases outside the gene matches. Germline CDR1 is SGHRS and CDR2 is YFSETQ. This CDR3 has 15 residues. This CDR3 reads CASSPGTGVSYEQYF. For the CDR3, the DNA is TGCGCCAGCAGTCCCGGGACAGGGGTTTCCTACGAGCAGTACTTC. The entire variable domain, with the rest obtained from reference TRBV5-1 and TRBJ2-7, is as follows: KAGVTQTPRYLIKTRGQQVTLSCSPISGHRSVSWYQQTPGQGLQFLFEYFSETQRNKGNFPGRFSGRQFSNSRSEMNVSTLELGDSALYLCASSPGTGVSYEQYFGPGTRLTVT.

This clonotype was recorded at least ten times. The chain uses TRBV7-3 and TRBJ2-2; 9 bases match TRBD1. CDR1 and CDR2 (germline): SGHTA, FQGTGA. CDR3 size: 14 residues. Trimming cost V 5 bases and J 8 bases; bases outside gene matches: 6. CDR3 region: CASSPGTGTGELFF. The CDR3 nucleotides read TGTGCCAGCAGCCCCGGGACAGGGACAGGGGAGCTGTTTTTT.

This clonotype has ten or more counts. The rearrangement links TRBV10-3 to TRBJ2-5; D may be TRBD2 (5 bases). In germline, CDR1 is ENHRY, CDR2 SYGVKD. There are 13 residues in the CDR3. The ends were cut back, 10 bases at V and 5 bases at J, with 17 bases in the middle. The CDR3 spells CATSSGVGETQYF. The DNA for the CDR3 is TGTGCCACCAGCAGCGGCGTTGGGGAGACCCAGTACTTC.

This clonotype was counted many times. The CDR3 DNA reads as TGTGCCAGCAGCCCGACAGGAATGAACGAGCAGTACTTC. This gives the protein CASSPTGMNEQYF. The chain links TRBV6-5 to TRBJ2-7; maybe TRBD1 (6 bases). Germline V lookup: CDR1 MNHEY, CDR2 SVGAGI. The germline V and J ends were trimmed by 6 bases and 5 bases, with 14 bases remaining between them. The length of the CDR3 is 13 residues.

This clonotype showed up many times. The chain joins TRBV4-1 to TRBJ2-2; D is tentatively TRBD1 or TRBD2 (6 bases each). Germline V gene data show CDR1 as MGHRA and CDR2 as YSYEKL. The CDR3 is 18 residues long. With 3 bases removed from V and 0 bases from J, the gap between germline ends came to 17 bases. CDR3 in DNA: TGCGCCAGCAGCCACCTTCCCGGGGGCCTTTCGAACACCGGGGAGCTGTTTTTT. Protein product: CASSHLPGGLSNTGELFF.